This T cell receptor (beta chain) is from a study of PD-L1 blockade in urothelial cancer. As for the study in general: Patients commenced atezolizumab in the mid-2010s, and it was given at 1,200 mg intravenously every 3 weeks. Blood was analyzed 3 weeks (second dose) and 6 weeks after treatment start. When blood samples were assessed, the median T cell count was around 150,000.

Looked up from germline, CDR1 is SGHNT and CDR2 is YYREEE (reference sequence). V gave up 4 bases and J gave up 1 base, with 11 bases separating them. The CDR3 runs to 14 residues. Clones were read by immunoSEQ multiplex PCR, and TCRdb kept only the in-frame ones, dropping some. The sample carries about 50,000 clones, about 86% recorded once. The time point denotes: pretreatment peripheral blood. The V call is TRBV5-4, the J call TRBJ1-1; D perhaps matches TRBD1 (6 bases). The source material was PBMCs, sampled around atezolizumab (anti-PD-L1) treatment. The sequence derives from a man aged 55 to 69 with urothelial cancer. CDR3 coding DNA: TGTGCCAGCAGCCCACCGACAGGGAACACTGAAGCTTTCTTT. It codes for CASSPPTGNTEAFF. Filled out from reference TRBV5-4 and TRBJ1-1, the complete variable domain reads ETGVTQSPTHLIKTRGQQVTLRCSSQSGHNTVSWYQQALGQGPQFIFQYYREEENGRGNFPPRFSGLQFPNYSSELNVNALELDDSALYLCASSPPTGNTEAFFGQGTRLTVV.